Described below is a single T cell receptor (beta chain) sequence and its context. Its antigen is currently unknown. The data derive from a study of T cells after yellow fever vaccination. Study as a whole: Researchers used SMART-Seq v4 Ultra Low Input to prepare fractions that had low cell numbers.

Findings and limits, study-wide: A minor fraction of clonotypes spanned both CD4 and CD8 compartments. The booster saw the reappearance of most primary-vaccination clones (roughly 96% CD4, around 88% CD8).

V was pared by 5 bases and J by 4 bases, with 20 bases between. The length of the CDR3 is 16 residues. CDR1 and CDR2 from the germline V gene are SGHNT and YYREEE (reference sequence). TCRdb reprocessed the 5' RACE reads with MiXCR, giving one entry per CDR3 protein. The data contain 350,000 or so distinct CDR3 sequences, around 8.1% of them singletons. The source material was PBMCs, sampled around 45 days after the first yellow fever vaccination. This TCR came from a man younger than 30 who received the YFV17D yellow fever vaccine. V usage is TRBV5-4 and J usage is TRBJ2-3; D might be TRBD2 (5 bases). DNA for the CDR3: TGTGCCAGCAGTTCCAAGTTTGGGGAGTGGGCAGATACGCAGTATTTT. It codes for CASSSKFGEWADTQYF.